A selection of T cell receptor beta chains follows, all from one sample in a study of T-cell memory formation after mild COVID-19. From the 5' RACE reads, TCRdb called clonotypes with MiXCR, one entry per CDR3 protein. The profile covers under 700,000 distinct CDR3 sequences, with approximately 20% appearing a single time and around 12% taken by the ten largest. The material sequenced was PBMCs or a T cell subset sorted from them (not recorded which). The receptors here all came from an adult woman who had mild COVID-19 (a few samples of this study predate the infection). Cell type and time point are not known. Each CDR3 is given with its conserved first and last residue. The order of the fields is clone size, J gene, V gene, D gene, CDR3 DNA, CDR3 protein. The D gene is left open where the match is weak. Clone size is stated in some rows and not others, as once, few, many or a class when expanded.

clone size: -; J gene: TRBJ2-5; V gene: TRBV4-1; D gene: TRBD1; CDR3 DNA: TGCGCCAGCAGCCAGTGGACAGGGGAAGAGACCCAGTACTTC; CDR3 protein: CASSQWTGEETQYF
clone size: -; J gene: TRBJ2-1; V gene: TRBV7-8; D gene: TRBD2; CDR3 DNA: TGTGCCAGCAGCGTCGGGACTAGGACCTACAATGAGCAGTTCTTC; CDR3 protein: CASSVGTRTYNEQFF
clone size: -; J gene: TRBJ2-3; V gene: TRBV3-1; D gene: -; CDR3 DNA: TGTGCCAGCAGCCACCGGGGATGGGGAGACGTCACAGATACGCAGTATTTT; CDR3 protein: CASSHRGWGDVTDTQYF
clone size: few; J gene: TRBJ2-1; V gene: TRBV11-2; D gene: TRBD2; CDR3 DNA: TGTGCCAGCAGCACTAGCGGGAGGGCCTTTAATGAGCAGTTCTTC; CDR3 protein: CASSTSGRAFNEQFF
clone size: -; J gene: TRBJ2-1; V gene: TRBV6-5; D gene: TRBD2; CDR3 DNA: TGTGCCAGCAGTCGACTAGCGGGAGCAGTTGAGCAGTTCTTC; CDR3 protein: CASSRLAGAVEQFF
clone size: -; J gene: TRBJ2-7; V gene: TRBV15; D gene: -; CDR3 DNA: TGTGCCACCAGCAGAGATGGGGGGGCCTCCTCCTACGAGCAGTACTTC; CDR3 protein: CATSRDGGASSYEQYF
clone size: few; J gene: TRBJ2-7; V gene: TRBV5-1; D gene: TRBD1; CDR3 DNA: TGCGCCAGCAGCTTGGAGAACAGGGGGTCAGAAGGGCAGTACTTC; CDR3 protein: CASSLENRGSEGQYF
clone size: -; J gene: TRBJ1-2; V gene: TRBV19; D gene: -; CDR3 DNA: TGTGCCAGTAGTATAGGGGGCACCAACTATGGCTACACCTTC; CDR3 protein: CASSIGGTNYGYTF
clone size: -; J gene: TRBJ2-1; V gene: TRBV29-1; D gene: -; CDR3 DNA: TGCAGCGTTGTCTGGGGGGGGCTGTTCTTC; CDR3 protein: CSVVWGGLFF
clone size: few; J gene: TRBJ1-1; V gene: TRBV7-7; D gene: -; CDR3 DNA: TGTGCTAGCAGCCCATCTGAAGCTTTCTTT; CDR3 protein: CASSPSEAFF
clone size: few; J gene: TRBJ2-3; V gene: TRBV7-2; D gene: -; CDR3 DNA: TGTGCCAGCAGCAGAGGCGGGAATACGCAGTATTTT; CDR3 protein: CASSRGGNTQYF
clone size: once; J gene: TRBJ1-1; V gene: TRBV6-2/TRBV6-3; D gene: -; CDR3 DNA: TGTGCCAGCAGTCCCCTGGGAGCTATGAACACTGAAGCTTTCTTT; CDR3 protein: CASSPLGAMNTEAFF
clone size: few; J gene: TRBJ1-5; V gene: TRBV7-9; D gene: -; CDR3 DNA: TGTGCCAGCAGCACAGAAGGCAGGGCTAATCAGCCCCAGCATTTT; CDR3 protein: CASSTEGRANQPQHF
clone size: few; J gene: TRBJ1-6; V gene: TRBV4-1; D gene: TRBD1; CDR3 DNA: TGCGCCAGCAGCCTCCAAGTGGGACAGGGAAAAGAGTCACCCCTCCACTTT; CDR3 protein: CASSLQVGQGKESPLHF
clone size: -; J gene: TRBJ1-2; V gene: TRBV7-9; D gene: -; CDR3 DNA: TGTGCCAGCAGCTCCCCCTCGGGGGGCTACACCTTC; CDR3 protein: CASSSPSGGYTF
clone size: -; J gene: TRBJ2-2; V gene: TRBV24-1; D gene: -; CDR3 DNA: TGTGCCACCAGTGTACAGACCGGGGAGCTGTTTTTT; CDR3 protein: CATSVQTGELFF
clone size: few; J gene: TRBJ2-7; V gene: TRBV7-2; D gene: -; CDR3 DNA: TGTGCCAGCAGCTTAGCACCAGGGCCGGCGCAGTACTTC; CDR3 protein: CASSLAPGPAQYF
clone size: -; J gene: TRBJ1-1; V gene: TRBV7-6; D gene: TRBD1; CDR3 DNA: TGTGCCAGCAGAAAAGGACAGGGGACGGAAGGGGAAGCTTTCTTT; CDR3 protein: CASRKGQGTEGEAFF
clone size: -; J gene: TRBJ1-2; V gene: TRBV29-1; D gene: -; CDR3 DNA: TGCAGCCTTGGATTTCACTATGGCTACACCTTC; CDR3 protein: CSLGFHYGYTF
clone size: -; J gene: TRBJ2-3; V gene: TRBV9; D gene: -; CDR3 DNA: TGTGCCAGCAGCGTAGTATCAGGTATACCGACCACAGATACGCAGTATTTT; CDR3 protein: CASSVVSGIPTTDTQYF
clone size: -; J gene: TRBJ2-5; V gene: TRBV5-1; D gene: -; CDR3 DNA: TGCGCCAGCAGCTTGGGGGATAACGGGCGCGCTAAAGAGACCCAGTACTTC; CDR3 protein: CASSLGDNGRAKETQYF
clone size: -; J gene: TRBJ2-2; V gene: TRBV7-9; D gene: -; CDR3 DNA: TGTGCCAGCAGCTTAGTTGGGGCAGGGCCCACCGGGGAGCTGTTTTTT; CDR3 protein: CASSLVGAGPTGELFF
clone size: -; J gene: TRBJ1-2; V gene: TRBV12-3/TRBV12-4; D gene: -; CDR3 DNA: TGTGCCAGCAGTTTGCCGGGGCCGCCCCCTCCCAATGGCTACACCTTC; CDR3 protein: CASSLPGPPPPNGYTF
clone size: -; J gene: TRBJ1-1; V gene: TRBV20-1; D gene: -; CDR3 DNA: TGCAGTGCTAGGGGGACCCTTTTGAACACTGAAGCTTTCTTT; CDR3 protein: CSARGTLLNTEAFF
clone size: -; J gene: TRBJ2-1; V gene: TRBV4-1; D gene: TRBD1; CDR3 DNA: TGCGCCAGCAGCCAAGACCGCGGACAGGGCCTCTACAATGAGCAGTTCTTC; CDR3 protein: CASSQDRGQGLYNEQFF
clone size: many; J gene: TRBJ2-1; V gene: TRBV12-3/TRBV12-4; D gene: -; CDR3 DNA: TGTGCCAGCAGTTTGGCAGGGACCCCCTACAATGAGCAGTTCTTC; CDR3 protein: CASSLAGTPYNEQFF
clone size: few; J gene: TRBJ2-7; V gene: TRBV24-1; D gene: TRBD1; CDR3 DNA: TGTGCCACCAGTGATGGCTCACTCCGGGACAGGGGGTCCTACGAGCAGTACTTC; CDR3 protein: CATSDGSLRDRGSYEQYF
clone size: -; J gene: TRBJ2-1; V gene: TRBV15; D gene: -; CDR3 DNA: TGTGCCACCAGCAGAGATCAGGATGGTGAGCAGTTCTTC; CDR3 protein: CATSRDQDGEQFF
clone size: few; J gene: TRBJ2-3; V gene: TRBV9; D gene: -; CDR3 DNA: TGTGCCAGCAGCGTGTCTTTTAGGGATACGCAGTATTTT; CDR3 protein: CASSVSFRDTQYF
clone size: -; J gene: TRBJ2-5; V gene: TRBV29-1; D gene: TRBD2; CDR3 DNA: TGCAGCGCCCAAGGTGGGAGGGGAGAGACCCAGTACTTC; CDR3 protein: CSAQGGRGETQYF
clone size: -; J gene: TRBJ1-2; V gene: TRBV5-1; D gene: -; CDR3 DNA: TGCGCCAGCAGCTTGGCCGGCAGCTACTATGGCTACACCTTC; CDR3 protein: CASSLAGSYYGYTF
clone size: -; J gene: TRBJ2-2; V gene: TRBV9; D gene: -; CDR3 DNA: TGTGCCAGCAGCGTAGGAGTCACCGGGGAGCTGTTTTTT; CDR3 protein: CASSVGVTGELFF
clone size: -; J gene: TRBJ2-7; V gene: TRBV7-9; D gene: -; CDR3 DNA: TGTGCCAGCAGCGGCCCGGCGGGCCACTCCTACGAGCAGTACTTC; CDR3 protein: CASSGPAGHSYEQYF
clone size: few; J gene: TRBJ1-6; V gene: TRBV6-2/TRBV6-3; D gene: -; CDR3 DNA: TGTGCCAGCAGTTACGAGGACAGCCGACCTAATTCACCCCTCCACTTT; CDR3 protein: CASSYEDSRPNSPLHF
clone size: -; J gene: TRBJ2-7; V gene: TRBV20-1; D gene: -; CDR3 DNA: TGCAGTGCTAGTGGGACCGGAGGCTCCTACGAGCAGTACTTC; CDR3 protein: CSASGTGGSYEQYF
clone size: -; J gene: TRBJ1-2; V gene: TRBV10-1; D gene: -; CDR3 DNA: TGCGCCAGCAGCGCCCCGTGGACTCACTGGGGCCATGGCTACACCTTC; CDR3 protein: CASSAPWTHWGHGYTF
clone size: -; J gene: TRBJ2-5; V gene: TRBV20-1; D gene: TRBD1; CDR3 DNA: TGCAGTGCTAGAGATCGGTCAGGGGGTTGGCTGGACCAAAAGACACAGTACTTC; CDR3 protein: CSARDRSGGWLDQKTQYF
clone size: many; J gene: TRBJ1-6; V gene: TRBV5-1; D gene: -; CDR3 DNA: TGCGCCAGCAGCTTGCAGGGAGACCATTCACCCCTCCACTTT; CDR3 protein: CASSLQGDHSPLHF
clone size: -; J gene: TRBJ2-3; V gene: TRBV29-1; D gene: -; CDR3 DNA: TGCAGCGTAGGCCAGGGGACTAGCACAGATACGCAGTATTTT; CDR3 protein: CSVGQGTSTDTQYF
clone size: -; J gene: TRBJ2-7; V gene: TRBV23-1; D gene: TRBD1; CDR3 DNA: TGCGCCAGTCCGGGACAGCTTATACAAGAGCAGTACTTC; CDR3 protein: CASPGQLIQEQYF
clone size: few; J gene: TRBJ2-7; V gene: TRBV11-3; D gene: TRBD1; CDR3 DNA: TGTGCCAGCAGCTCGGACAGGTCAAACTACGAGCAGTACTTC; CDR3 protein: CASSSDRSNYEQYF
clone size: few; J gene: TRBJ1-5; V gene: TRBV7-2; D gene: -; CDR3 DNA: TGTGCCAGCAGCTTAGAGCCTAGTCAGAGCAATCAGCCCCAGCATTTT; CDR3 protein: CASSLEPSQSNQPQHF
clone size: -; J gene: TRBJ2-5; V gene: TRBV7-9; D gene: -; CDR3 DNA: TGTGCCAGCAGCTTCCTTCGAGGGCGGGACACCCGCTCGGAGACCCAGTACTTC; CDR3 protein: CASSFLRGRDTRSETQYF
clone size: few; J gene: TRBJ2-1; V gene: TRBV10-3; D gene: TRBD2; CDR3 DNA: TGTGCCATCACTGGGACTAGCGGAACCTCCTACAATGAGCAGTTCTTC; CDR3 protein: CAITGTSGTSYNEQFF
clone size: many; J gene: TRBJ2-7; V gene: TRBV7-9; D gene: TRBD2; CDR3 DNA: TGTGCCAGCAGCGTGAGACTAGCGGGAGGCTACGAGCAGTACTTC; CDR3 protein: CASSVRLAGGYEQYF
clone size: -; J gene: TRBJ2-7; V gene: TRBV12-3/TRBV12-4; D gene: -; CDR3 DNA: TGTGCCAGCAGTTTAGGTCAAGGCAGGAGCTCCTACGAGCAGTACTTC; CDR3 protein: CASSLGQGRSSYEQYF
clone size: -; J gene: TRBJ2-5; V gene: TRBV5-6; D gene: -; CDR3 DNA: TGTGCCAGCAGCCCGGGGCAGGGCGAACGAGAGACCCAGTACTTC; CDR3 protein: CASSPGQGERETQYF
clone size: -; J gene: TRBJ2-2; V gene: TRBV14; D gene: -; CDR3 DNA: TGTGCCAGCAGCCAAGATACTGTCGCGGGCACCGGGGAGCTGTTTTTT; CDR3 protein: CASSQDTVAGTGELFF
clone size: -; J gene: TRBJ2-7; V gene: TRBV20-1; D gene: -; CDR3 DNA: TGCAGTGCGACCGAGGCCTACGAGCAGTACTTC; CDR3 protein: CSATEAYEQYF